This entry features one T cell receptor (beta chain) sequence. Which antigen it targets is not known. No base quality information exists; no much larger clone differs at one position. The CND-RA patients tested negative on the clinical CCP2 antibody test, and joint destruction in these patients kept progressing despite active therapy. Every CND-RA patient showed typical joint destruction in the wrists and ankles and had failed conventional anti-rheumatic therapy. Sampling of CND-RA patients was performed not at diagnosis but after long disease histories, which spanned decades in several cases. Each patient provided approximately 51 millilitres of EDTA-anticoagulated peripheral blood. Density gradient separation with Ficoll-Paque PLUS was used to isolate peripheral blood mononuclear cells. Using AutoMACS magnetic bead positive selection, CD8+ cells were isolated from either fresh or cryopreserved PBMCs, and flow cytometry was used to check purity. Nucleospin Tissue or Tissue XS kits were used for genomic DNA extraction, and quantification was performed on a Qubit 2.0 fluorometer.

This specimen belongs to a study of CD8 T cells in seronegative destructive rheumatoid arthritis (TCRdb year 2020). As for the study more broadly: Biological drugs were being received by seven of the eight CND-RA patients at the time of sampling. The seropositive RA, seronegative RA and healthy control comparison cohorts were obtained from an earlier published TCRbeta dataset rather than being newly sequenced. Peripheral CD8+ TCRbeta repertoires were compared between CCP-negative destructive rheumatoid arthritis (CND-RA) patients and newly diagnosed seropositive RA, seronegative RA and healthy controls. Overall results and qualifications from the work: Across the approximately 120,000 clonotypes tested, no public clonotype enrichment survived Benjamini-Hochberg correction. Because diagnostic samples were lacking, the TCR repertoire differences may partly reflect years of poor disease control rather than having been present at onset. The authors read the apparently distinct set of enriched public clonotypes carried by CND-RA patients as support for a separate disease subset. The small size of the CND-RA cohort was acknowledged as a study limitation. Compared with controls and other RA subtypes, CND-RA repertoires contained more CMV-reactive and fewer influenza A-reactive CD8+ TCRbeta sequences. After adjustment for age, less diverse and more clonal CD8+ TCRbeta repertoires appeared to be present in CND-RA patients than in other RA subtypes.

Genomic DNA from CD8+ cells was used for TCRbeta sequencing, which was performed according to the manufacturer's instructions. A genomics technology centre in Finland performed the TCRbeta sequencing with the immunoSEQ assay. The study's processing was this. Clonotype tables produced by the immunoSEQ preprocessing pipeline were converted into VDJtools format, and non-productive clonotypes were filtered out. Samples below 10,000 reads were excluded and the rest subsampled to 10,000 reads; most of the eight CND-RA samples passed. The VDJtools CalcDiversityStats function was applied to data subsampled to 10,000 reads to calculate Shannon-Wiener, Simpson and clonality indices. To infer antigen specificity, non-singleton TCRbeta clonotypes were hard-matched against VDJdb, meaning no mismatches were allowed. CDR3 sequences that differed by one amino acid (Hamming distance 1) were grouped together into clusters with potentially shared antigen targets. Public clonotypes were tested for group enrichment with one-sided Fisher's exact tests after resampling groups to six samples, repeated ten times. Sourced from immuneACCESS, this table was stored by TCRdb with only in-frame sequences that have V and J called. A share of the clones is absent; for the studies checked, an unresolved V gene accounts for under half, and the remainder has no known explanation. For V, J and clone size, that table is used; D and trimming come from the DNA. This sample has several thousand clones in its table, and more than 60% of those were observed once. The top ten clonotypes cover 36% of the sample.

The CDR3 has 17 amino acids, counting the end cysteine and phenylalanine. Kept here is only the CDR3 DNA, which spans 51 bases and is read in frame from base 1. The chain couples TRBV21-1 to TRBJ2-1; the table calls TRBD1, which could not be checked here. TRBV21-1 is flagged as a pseudogene. This clonotype was obtained from a woman between 50 and 70 years old with seronegative destructive rheumatoid arthritis. The sample was CD8+ T cells from blood. The CDR3 protein: CASSRGSRQGVYNEQFF. The nucleotides read TGTGCCAGCAGCAGAGGCAGTAGACAGGGTGTATACAATGAGCAGTTCTTC.